Shown below are 30 T cell receptor beta chains from a single sample sequenced in a study of blood T cells in healthy people across ages. The second PCR ran about 6 to 12 cycles with a sample-barcoded 5' primer and J-beta primers. TCRdb used MiXCR to reprocess the 5' RACE reads, holding one entry per CDR3 protein. The data show roughly 2 million distinct CDR3 sequences, with less than 50% seen just once and roughly 2.1% held by the top ten. Sample: blood. Receptor source: a woman between 35 and 50 years old in good health.

This chain uses TRBV7-9 with TRBJ1-1, with D possibly TRBD1 on 6 matching bases. CDR1 and CDR2 (germline): SEHNR, FQNEAQ (reference sequence). V lost 5 bases and J lost 4, with 17 bases in between. The CDR3 covers 15 residues. In DNA, the CDR3 is TGTGCCAGCAGCGCCAAACAGGGAATTGTCACTGAAGCTTTCTTT. As protein: CASSAKQGIVTEAFF. The full variable domain, in which reference TRBV7-9 and TRBJ1-1 provide the parts outside the CDR3, is DTGVSQNPRHKITKRGQNVTFRCDPISEHNRLYWYRQTLGQGPEFLTYFQNEAQLEKSRLLSDRFSAERPKGSFSTLEIQRTEQGDSAMYLCASSAKQGIVTEAFFGQGTRLTVV.

The genes are TRBV3-1 and TRBJ1-2; 7 bases are a match to TRBD1. This CDR3 has 17 residues. CDR1 and CDR2 from the germline V gene are LGHDT and YNNKEL (reference sequence). Trimming at V came to 4 bases and at J to 0 bases, leaving 11 bases not matched to a gene. The CDR3 DNA follows: TGTGCCAGCAGCCTCTATTTAGGGACAGCAGCTAACTATGGCTACACCTTC. This encodes CASSLYLGTAANYGYTF. The full variable domain, rest sourced from reference TRBV3-1 and TRBJ1-2, is DTAVSQTPKYLVTQMGNDKSIKCEQNLGHDTMYWYKQDSKKFLKIMFSYNNKELIINETVPNRFSPKSPDKAHLNLHINSLELGDSAVYFCASSLYLGTAANYGYTFGSGTRLTVV.

V gene TRBV5-1 combines with J gene TRBJ1-2, with TRBD1 as a possible D gene (6 bases). CDR3 length: 18 residues. Deletions cut 2 bases from V and 2 bases from J, with 22 bases between. CDR1 SGHRS and CDR2 YFSETQ come from the germline V gene. The CDR3 loop reads CASSLPPDRSFVNYGYTF. DNA of the CDR3: TGCGCCAGCAGCTTACCTCCCGACAGGTCCTTCGTCAACTATGGCTACACCTTC. The full variable domain, in which reference TRBV5-1 and TRBJ1-2 provide the parts outside the CDR3, is KAGVTQTPRYLIKTRGQQVTLSCSPISGHRSVSWYQQTPGQGLQFLFEYFSETQRNKGNFPGRFSGRQFSNSRSEMNVSTLELGDSALYLCASSLPPDRSFVNYGYTFGSGTRLTVV.

This sequence joins TRBV6-5 and TRBJ1-4; no clear D. The V end was cut by 0 bases, the J end by 8 bases, with 16 bases between. This CDR3 comprises 16 residues. Germline CDR1 and CDR2: MNHEY and SVGAGI. The CDR3 loop is CASSYSGPGTAEKLFF. The CDR3 region has the DNA TGTGCCAGCAGTTACTCGGGTCCGGGAACGGCGGAAAAACTGTTTTTT.

Only a few counts were recorded for this clonotype. The gene calls are TRBV7-9 and TRBJ2-7; tentatively, D is TRBD1 (6 bases). The CDR3 loop spans 16 amino acids. Trimming removed 0 bases from V and 5 bases from J, with 17 bases in between. Germline V gene data show CDR1 as SEHNR and CDR2 as FQNEAQ (reference sequence). CDR3 nucleotide sequence: TGTGCCAGCAGCTTAGCTCTATCCGGACAGTACCACGAGCAGTACTTC. It yields the protein CASSLALSGQYHEQYF.

This clonotype was detected a few times. This chain connects TRBV24-1 to TRBJ1-2; 7 bases fit TRBD1. This CDR3 contains 16 residues. The V gene end was trimmed by 3 bases and the J gene end by 5 bases; junction bases not matched to a gene: 11. The germline V gene has CDR1 KGHDR and CDR2 SFDVKD. CDR3 protein: CATSDTAQDRSYGYTF. The CDR3 DNA reads TGTGCCACCAGTGATACGGCCCAGGACAGGTCATATGGCTACACCTTC.

This clonotype has just one count. V and J are TRBV20-1 and TRBJ2-5, with 10 bases lining up with TRBD2. The CDR3 sequence is 14 residues long. Germline trimming cut 5 bases from V and 4 bases from J; bases unmatched to any gene: 7. Germline V gene lookup returns CDR1 DFQATT and CDR2 SNEGSKA (reference sequence). The CDR3 reads CSALSGGTRETQYF. The CDR3 DNA is TGCAGTGCTCTTAGCGGGGGGACTCGAGAGACCCAGTACTTC.

This chain links TRBV29-1 with TRBJ2-2, with D perhaps TRBD2 (5 bases). Trimming left V 0 bases short and J 5 bases short, with 13 bases between. CDR1 and CDR2 (germline): SQVTM, ANQGSEA. The CDR3 is made up of 15 amino acids. CDR3 residues: CSVEDGGGWTGELFF. The CDR3 DNA is TGCAGCGTTGAAGATGGCGGAGGATGGACCGGGGAGCTGTTTTTT.

The chain is built from TRBV5-1 and TRBJ2-7; the D gene could be TRBD1 or TRBD2 (5 bases each). The DNA end is a closer match to TRBJ2-5, so the J assignment may be wrong. This CDR3 region has 14 residues. Germline assignment: CDR1 SGHRS and CDR2 YFSETQ. The CDR3 reads CASSWDASLETQYF. Here the CDR3 DNA reads TGCGCCAGCAGCTGGGACGCTAGTTTGGAGACCCAGTACTTC.

V and J are TRBV20-1 and TRBJ1-2, with D unresolved. CDR3 length equals 9 residues. Looked up from germline, CDR1 is DFQATT and CDR2 is SNEGSKA (reference sequence). V lost 6 bases, J lost 10 bases, and 9 bases lay in between. This chain's CDR3 is CSAMADYTF. CDR3 DNA: TGCAGTGCCATGGCAGACTACACCTTC.

The V call is TRBV10-2, the J call TRBJ2-1; D is unclear. The CDR3 length is 12 residues. With 10 bases removed from V and 4 bases from J, the gap between germline ends came to 11 bases. Germline loops: CDR1 WSHSY, CDR2 SAAADI. DNA for the CDR3: TGCGCCACCCGACCGGAATACAATGAGCAGTTCTTC. This sequence encodes CATRPEYNEQFF.

CDR3 region: CASSQDEGLGSNEQFF. CDR3 sequence (DNA): TGCGCCAGCAGCCAAGATGAGGGGCTGGGGTCGAATGAGCAGTTCTTC. This chain connects TRBV4-3 to TRBJ2-1; D is tentatively TRBD1 or TRBD2 (5 bases each). The CDR3 consists of 16 residues. Germline CDR1 and CDR2: LGHNA and YSLEER. V lost 0 bases to trimming and J lost 7 bases, with 16 bases between them.

The gene calls are TRBV7-2 and TRBJ2-5; weak D call: TRBD2 (6 bases). CDR1 and CDR2 (germline): SGHTA, FQGNSA. This CDR3 comprises 13 residues. V was clipped by 5 bases and J by 7 bases, with 14 bases between them. The CDR3 sequence: CASSDWTIGTQYF. As DNA, the CDR3 is TGTGCCAGCAGCGATTGGACTATAGGGACCCAGTACTTC.

The rearrangement uses TRBV7-9 and TRBJ2-7; 7 bases map to TRBD2. Per the germline V gene, CDR1 is SEHNR and CDR2 is FQNEAQ (reference sequence). Unmatched junction bases numbered 9, after V lost 4 bases and J lost 0 bases. The CDR3 runs to 16 residues. The CDR3 region is CASSSPSGAISYEQYF. CDR3 in DNA: TGTGCCAGCAGCTCTCCCAGCGGGGCGATCTCCTACGAGCAGTACTTC.

Points on this clonotype: At one end, the junction sequence differs from germline, possibly due to a read error. This chain links TRBV5-6 with TRBJ2-6; D gene uncertain. CDR3 length: 17 amino acids. Germline V lookup: CDR1 SGHDT, CDR2 YYEEEE. CDR3: CACSFFQVGSGANVLTF. CDR3 in DNA: TGTGCCTGCAGCTTCTTCCAAGTGGGCTCTGGGGCCAACGTCCTGACTTTC. Together with reference TRBV5-6 and TRBJ2-6, the CDR3 gives the full variable domain: DAGVTQSPTHLIKTRGQQVTLRCSPKSGHDTVSWYQQALGQGPQFIFQYYEEEERQRGNFPDRFSGHQFPNYSSELNVNALLLGDSALYLCACSFFQVGSGANVLTFGAGSRLTVL.

The J gene is TRBJ1-2, the V gene TRBV28; TRBD1 matches 7 bases. The CDR3 loop spans 15 amino acids. The germline gives CDR1 MDHEN, CDR2 SYDVKM. V dropped 5 bases and J dropped 5; count of bases not matched to a gene: 11. The CDR3 is CASSRKGGSLYGYTF. CDR3 DNA: TGTGCCAGCAGTCGGAAAGGGGGCTCGCTTTATGGCTACACCTTC.

The chain has TRBV5-1 and TRBJ2-7; a weak D match, TRBD2 (5 bases). Trimming stripped 1 base from V and 2 bases from J, with 7 bases between. Germline assignment: CDR1 SGHRS and CDR2 YFSETQ. There are 13 residues in the CDR3. The CDR3 DNA sequence: TGCGCCAGCAGCTTGAGGGAGCCCTACGAGCAGTACTTC. Protein: CASSLREPYEQYF.

This clonotype was observed a handful of times. V is TRBV28 and J is TRBJ2-1; D not certain. This CDR3 region has 16 residues. Trimming left V 4 bases short and J 0 bases short, with 13 bases between. From germline, CDR1 is MDHEN and CDR2 SYDVKM. Here the CDR3 reads CASSSPSWSSYNEQFF. CDR3 nucleotides: TGTGCCAGCAGTTCCCCGTCTTGGAGCTCCTACAATGAGCAGTTCTTC.

The rearrangement uses TRBV21-1 and TRBJ2-4; the table's D call TRBD1 went unverified against the DNA. TRBV21-1 counts as a pseudogene. The CDR3 length is 15 residues. Here the CDR3 reads CASKRGPGHSTIQYF. For the CDR3, the DNA is TGTGCCAGCAAAAGGGGACCGGGACACTCCACTATTCAGTACTTC.

V and J are TRBV6-6 and TRBJ1-5; D is undetermined. Germline CDR1 is MNHNY and CDR2 is SVGAGI (reference sequence). Trimming removed 1 base at V and 6 bases at J, with 13 bases between. The CDR3 is made up of 15 amino acids. The CDR3 nucleotides read TGTGCCAGCAGTTACTGGCTGTTCCACGTTCAGCCCCAGCATTTT. This encodes CASSYWLFHVQPQHF.

This chain links TRBV9 with TRBJ1-2; no reliable D call. Trimming removed 5 bases from V and 4 bases from J, with 12 bases in between. Germline values: CDR1 SGDLS, CDR2 YYNGEE. CDR3 length: 13 residues. The CDR3 nucleotides are TGTGCCAGCAGACGCCGGGAGGGCTATGGCTACACCTTC. Translating gives CASRRREGYGYTF.

The V and J genes are TRBV18 and TRBJ2-5; D might be TRBD1 or TRBD2, each matching 5 bases. This CDR3 is 15 amino acids long. The germline V and J ends were trimmed by 3 bases and 2 bases, with 13 bases remaining between them. The V gene's germline CDR1 is KGHSH and CDR2 LQKENI. Written as DNA, the CDR3 is TGTGCCAGCTCACCGGTGGGGGATTTTCAAGAGACCCAGTACTTC. Its translation is CASSPVGDFQETQYF.

This clonotype was detected only a few times. The rearrangement links TRBV27 to TRBJ2-3, with D possibly being TRBD1 (5 bases). V was clipped by 2 bases and J by 4 bases, with 13 bases between them. Germline CDR1 reads MNHEY; CDR2 reads SMNVEV (reference sequence). There are 15 residues in the CDR3. CDR3 sequence (DNA): TGTGCCAGCAGTTTAGTAAAGGGGCACGCAGATACGCAGTATTTT. It specifies CASSLVKGHADTQYF.

The chain couples TRBV7-2 to TRBJ2-5; 14 bases map to TRBD2. This CDR3 spans 16 amino acids. Trimming removed 4 bases from V and 5 bases from J; junction bases left unmatched: 6. The V gene's germline CDR1 is SGHTA and CDR2 FQGNSA. CDR3 nucleotides: TGTGCCAGCAGCTCCCCGGGACTAGCGGGGGATGAGACCCAGTACTTC. The encoded protein is CASSSPGLAGDETQYF.

In its sample, this clonotype was seen a few times. V usage is TRBV7-2 and J usage is TRBJ2-1, with 7 bases matching TRBD2. V was clipped by 5 bases and J by 9 bases; unmatched bases: 7. CDR1 is SGHTA, CDR2 FQGNSA, per germline. This CDR3 is 13 amino acids long. The CDR3 DNA reads TGTGCCAGCAGCCCTAGCGGAGGGGTTGAGCAGTTCTTC. Amino acid sequence: CASSPSGGVEQFF.

The V gene is TRBV28, the J gene TRBJ2-1, with 8 bases fitting TRBD1. The ends lost 4 bases at V and 8 bases at J; junction bases unmatched: 10. Germline CDR1 MDHEN, CDR2 SYDVKM. This CDR3 spans 15 amino acids. The chain's CDR3 is CASSSSGTGWHEQFF. CDR3 nucleotides: TGTGCCAGCAGTTCTTCCGGGACAGGATGGCATGAGCAGTTCTTC.

This clonotype appeared once. The chain couples TRBV5-1 to TRBJ2-6, with 8 bases identical to TRBD1. Losses at the gene ends were 0 bases for V and 2 bases for J; bases not matched to a gene: 1. CDR1 is SGHRS and CDR2 is YFSETQ in the germline V gene. This CDR3 is built from 16 residues. CDR3 nucleotide sequence: TGCGCCAGCAGCTTGGAGGGACAGGCTGGGGCCAACGTCCTGACTTTC. Its protein is CASSLEGQAGANVLTF.

CDR3 residues: CSASLVRVETDTQYF. The CDR3 DNA reads as TGCAGTGCTAGTCTTGTCAGGGTCGAGACAGATACGCAGTATTTT. The gene calls are TRBV20-1 and TRBJ2-3; D may be TRBD1 (5 bases). CDR3 size: 15 residues. CDR1 is DFQATT and CDR2 is SNEGSKA in the germline V gene (reference sequence). Trimming left V 3 bases short and J 3 bases short, with 16 bases between.

The V and J genes are TRBV7-8 and TRBJ2-1, with 11 bases lining up with TRBD2. J lost 5 bases, V lost 4 bases, and 13 bases had no gene match. CDR1 and CDR2 (germline): SGHVS, FQNEAQ. The CDR3 runs 18 residues. The CDR3 protein is CASSSPWISGGGNNEQFF. The CDR3 DNA is TGTGCCAGCAGCTCGCCGTGGATTAGCGGGGGGGGTAACAATGAGCAGTTCTTC. Based on the CDR3 plus reference TRBV7-8 and TRBJ2-1, the full variable domain is GAGVSQSPRYKVAKRGQDVALRCDPISGHVSLFWYQQALGQGPEFLTYFQNEAQLDKSGLPSDRFFAERPEGSVSTLKIQRTQQEDSAVYLCASSSPWISGGGNNEQFFGPGTRLTVL.

This chain uses TRBV24-1 with TRBJ2-3; tentatively, D is TRBD1 (7 bases). CDR1 is KGHDR and CDR2 is SFDVKD in the germline V gene. Trimming shortened V by 6 bases and J by 2 bases, and 23 bases separated the two germline ends. The CDR3 totals 18 residues. As DNA, the CDR3 is TGTGCCACCAGTCCAACGTTCCCGGGGGACAGCACCACAGATACGCAGTATTTT. This translates into CATSPTFPGDSTTDTQYF.